A single sample gave rise to the 22 T cell receptor beta chains below, sequenced in a study of T cells in Graves' hyperthyroidism and ophthalmopathy. Amplification of TCR beta CDR3 regions was performed using RNA transcripts as template. The HTBI primer set was used in a first-round RT-PCR of the TCR CDR3. TCRdb itself ran the multiplex PCR reads through MiXCR, one entry per CDR3 protein. Here the sample spans 150,000 or so distinct CDR3 sequences, over 8% being singletons. Sequencing was carried out using blood. Every receptor here comes from a woman under 30 with Graves' hyperthyroidism that later progressed to Graves' ophthalmopathy.

The sample holds a few counts of this clonotype. The genes are TRBV14 and TRBJ2-5; D may be TRBD1 (6 bases). Germline-derived CDR1 and CDR2 are SGHDN and FVKESK. The ends were cut back, 4 bases at V and 5 bases at J, with 14 bases in the middle. The CDR3 is made up of 14 amino acids. The CDR3 loop is CASSPSGAGETQYF. The CDR3 DNA is TGTGCCAGCAGCCCATCAGGGGCCGGGGAGACCCAGTACTTC.

This clonotype appeared many times. The rearrangement links TRBV6-5 to TRBJ2-7; D perhaps matches TRBD2 (5 bases). The ends were cut back, 2 bases at V and 2 bases at J, with 7 bases in the middle. Germline-derived CDR1 and CDR2 are MNHEY and SVGAGI. The CDR3 consists of 13 residues. CDR3 bases: TGTGCCAGCAGTTACGAGAGGGCCTACGAGCAGTACTTC. Residues: CASSYERAYEQYF.

This clonotype has at least ten counts. The rearrangement links TRBV18 to TRBJ1-1; D is uncertain. Trimming removed 5 bases from V and 0 bases from J, with 13 bases in between. The CDR3 has 15 residues. Germline assignment: CDR1 KGHSH and CDR2 LQKENI. The CDR3: CASSTQITVNTEAFF. CDR3 DNA sequence: TGTGCCAGCTCAACCCAGATAACAGTGAACACTGAAGCTTTCTTT.

The J gene is TRBJ1-5, the V gene TRBV19, with unresolved D. Germline lookup yields CDR1 LNHDA and CDR2 SQIVND (reference sequence). V lost 7 bases, J lost 7 bases, and 20 bases lay in between. The length of the CDR3 is 15 residues. In DNA, the CDR3 is TGTGCCAGTACCCCCCAGCCCGGGGTTGGACAGCCCCAGCATTTT. It is translated as CASTPQPGVGQPQHF.

This clonotype was detected many times. The chain carries TRBV5-1 and TRBJ2-1; 8 bases align to TRBD2. Germline V gene sequence: CDR1 SGHRS, CDR2 YFSETQ. V lost 1 base, J lost 5 bases, and 14 bases stayed unmatched. The CDR3 runs 18 residues. The CDR3 loop reads CASSLLVAGGAIDNEQFF. The DNA for the CDR3 is TGCGCCAGCAGCTTGCTGGTGGCGGGAGGAGCAATAGACAATGAGCAGTTCTTC.

This clonotype was counted at least ten times. The genes are TRBV3-1 and TRBJ2-5; D call uncertain. There are 13 residues in the CDR3. The V end lost 1 base, the J end lost 7 bases, and 10 bases lay between the germline ends. Germline V gene sequence: CDR1 LGHDT, CDR2 YNNKEL (reference sequence). CDR3 sequence: CASSQVLSGTQYF. DNA for the CDR3: TGTGCCAGCAGCCAAGTGCTTTCTGGGACCCAGTACTTC.

In this sample, this clonotype turned up many times. The chain couples TRBV10-3 to TRBJ2-3; D might be TRBD2 (6 bases). The CDR3 runs 13 residues. The V gene lost 0 bases and the J gene lost 6 bases, with 7 bases spanning the gap. Germline CDR1 and CDR2: ENHRY and SYGVKD. The CDR3 nucleotides are TGTGCCATCAGTGAGTCGCTAGCGGATACGCAGTATTTT. Amino acids: CAISESLADTQYF.

This clonotype came up many times. This chain connects TRBV7-6 to TRBJ2-1; TRBD1 is a possible D gene (6 bases). Per the germline V gene, CDR1 is SGHVS and CDR2 is FNYEAQ. V was clipped by 1 base and J by 7 bases, with 14 bases between them. The CDR3 extends over 15 amino acids. The CDR3 here is CASSLGAGAGNEQFF. The CDR3, as DNA: TGTGCCAGCAGCTTAGGTGCAGGGGCAGGGAATGAGCAGTTCTTC.

The chain employs TRBV29-1 and TRBJ2-1; D gene ambiguous. The germline V gene has CDR1 SQVTM and CDR2 ANQGSEA. The CDR3 totals 14 residues. V lost 2 bases, J lost 1 base, and 9 bases lay in between. CDR3 loop: CSVEPASSYNEQFF. The CDR3 nucleotides read TGCAGCGTTGAACCCGCCTCTTCCTACAATGAGCAGTTCTTC.

The V gene is TRBV14, the J gene TRBJ1-2; 8 nucleotides line up with TRBD1. Germline V lookup: CDR1 SGHDN, CDR2 FVKESK. Trimming cost V 4 bases and J 1 base; bases outside gene matches: 5. CDR3 length: 15 amino acids. The DNA for the CDR3 is TGTGCCAGCAGCCGGATACAGGGGGTTAACTATGGCTACACCTTC. It translates to CASSRIQGVNYGYTF. Complete variable domain (other parts from reference TRBV14 and TRBJ1-2): EAGVTQFPSHSVIEKGQTVTLRCDPISGHDNLYWYRRVMGKEIKFLLHFVKESKQDESGMPNNRFLAERTGGTYSTLKVQPAELEDSGVYFCASSRIQGVNYGYTFGSGTRLTVV.

This clonotype was detected many times. CDR3 coding DNA: TGTGCCAGCAGCATGAATCGGGCTTCTGGAAACACCATATATTTT. Protein sequence: CASSMNRASGNTIYF. This chain uses TRBV6-1 with TRBJ1-3; D is uncertain. V lost 6 bases and J 1 base, leaving 13 bases between the germline ends. CDR1 MNHNS and CDR2 SASEGT come from the germline V gene. The CDR3 totals 15 residues.

This clonotype occurred many times. The rearrangement links TRBV28 to TRBJ2-2; 11 bases are shared with TRBD1. Germline CDR1 is MDHEN and CDR2 is SYDVKM. J was trimmed by 3 bases and V by 3 bases; bases with no gene match: 6. This CDR3 spans 17 amino acids. CDR3 protein: CASSFYGQGAYTGELFF. CDR3 bases: TGTGCCAGCAGTTTTTATGGACAGGGGGCTTACACCGGGGAGCTGTTTTTT.

As regards this clonotype: One end of the junction varies from germline; a read error may be responsible. The rearrangement joins TRBV19 to TRBJ1-1, with a tentative D call TRBD1 (6 bases). CDR1 is LNHDA, CDR2 SQIVND, per germline (reference sequence). This CDR3 spans 13 amino acids. In DNA form, the CDR3 reads TGTGTCAGTAGTCTCAGGGGGAACACTGAAGCTTTCTTT. Translation gives CVSSLRGNTEAFF. Combining the CDR3 with reference TRBV19 and TRBJ1-1 gives the whole variable domain DGGITQSPKYLFRKEGQNVTLSCEQNLNHDAMYWYRQDPGQGLRLIYYSQIVNDFQKGDIAEGYSVSREKKESFPLTVTSAQKNPTAFYLCVSSLRGNTEAFFGQGTRLTVV.

In its sample, this clonotype was seen many times. The rearrangement links TRBV6-1 to TRBJ1-2, with D possibly TRBD1 on 5 matching bases. The CDR3 is made up of 14 amino acids. V was cut by 5 bases and J by 6 bases, with 16 bases left in between. The germline V gene has CDR1 MNHNS and CDR2 SASEGT. The CDR3 is CASSPQGQTDGYTF. DNA for the CDR3: TGTGCCAGCAGTCCCCAAGGACAAACGGATGGCTACACCTTC.

Remarks on this clonotype: Given a much more abundant clone one base away, this may be a read error. The rearrangement uses TRBV19 and TRBJ2-7; 11 bases map to TRBD2. Germline V gives CDR1 LNHDA, CDR2 SQIVND (reference sequence). V shed 6 bases and J 6 bases; nucleotides not matched to a gene: 7. The CDR3 has 14 residues. CDR3 sequence reads: CASSNPSGRSEQYF. CDR3 bases: TGTGCCAGTAGCAACCCTAGCGGGAGGTCCGAGCAGTACTTC.

The chain employs TRBV20-1 and TRBJ2-2; D is possibly TRBD1 (6 bases). CDR3 length: 14 amino acids. Germline lookup yields CDR1 DFQATT and CDR2 SNEGSKA (reference sequence). V was trimmed by 6 bases and J by 2 bases, leaving 13 bases between them. Written as DNA, the CDR3 is TGCAGTGCCGAGGTACAGGGAAACACCGGGGAGCTGTTTTTT. Encoded protein: CSAEVQGNTGELFF.

This clonotype was observed at least ten times. This rearrangement joins TRBV6-5 to TRBJ1-3, with D possibly matching TRBD1 (5 bases). Trimming took 2 bases from V and 0 from J, leaving 8 bases between them. Germline loops: CDR1 MNHEY, CDR2 SVGAGI. This CDR3 has 15 amino acids. The chain's CDR3 is CASSYKGFSGNTIYF. CDR3 nucleotides: TGTGCCAGCAGTTACAAGGGGTTCTCTGGAAACACCATATATTTT.

The chain carries TRBV20-1 and TRBJ2-1; TRBD1 aligns across 7 bases. CDR3 size: 14 residues. Germline CDR1 reads DFQATT; CDR2 reads SNEGSKA (reference sequence). Trimming took 2 bases from V and 4 from J; bases not matched to a gene: 5. CDR3 in amino acids: CSARPKTGYNEQFF. The CDR3 nucleotides are TGCAGTGCTAGACCGAAGACAGGGTACAATGAGCAGTTCTTC.

The gene calls are TRBV30 and TRBJ1-3; 9 nucleotides line up with TRBD1. The CDR3 is 16 residues long. V trimming: 1 base; J trimming: 1 base; junction bases outside the gene matches: 5. CDR1 is GTSNPN, CDR2 SVGIG, per germline (reference sequence). The CDR3 region has the DNA TGTGCCTGGAGTGAGACAGGGGGATGGTCTGGAAACACCATATATTTT. It codes for CAWSETGGWSGNTIYF. Together with reference TRBV30 and TRBJ1-3, the CDR3 gives the full variable domain: SQTIHQWPATLVQPVGSPLSLECTVEGTSNPNLYWYRQAAGRGLQLLFYSVGIGQISSEVPQNLSASRPQDRQFILSSKKLLLSDSGFYLCAWSETGGWSGNTIYFGEGSWLTVV.

The V and J genes are TRBV7-9 and TRBJ2-7, with D perhaps assigned TRBD1 or TRBD2 (6 bases each). The CDR3 totals 15 residues. V lost 6 bases to trimming and J lost 4 bases, with 19 bases between them. CDR1 and CDR2 from the germline V gene are SEHNR and FQNEAQ (reference sequence). CDR3 residues: CASSNPPGAIYEQYF. In DNA, the CDR3 is TGTGCCAGCAGTAACCCTCCGGGGGCGATTTACGAGCAGTACTTC.

This clonotype was seen ten or more times. The rearrangement joins TRBV6-1 to TRBJ2-7; 8 positions agree with TRBD1. V trimming: 3 bases; J trimming: 7 bases; junction bases outside the gene matches: 8. The germline gives CDR1 MNHNS, CDR2 SASEGT. The CDR3 has 14 amino acids. CDR3 DNA sequence: TGTGCCAGCAGTGACCGGGACAGGAGAAGGGAGCAGTACTTC. Translated, it gives CASSDRDRRREQYF.

This clonotype was counted many times. CDR3 amino acids: CASSQVQEVNTEAFF. The CDR3 nucleotides read TGTGCCAGCAGCCAAGTCCAGGAGGTGAACACTGAAGCTTTCTTT. The chain couples TRBV4-2 to TRBJ1-1; D gene uncertain. Germline CDR1 and CDR2: LGHNA and YNFKEQ. The CDR3 is 15 residues long. Trimming left V 1 base short and J 0 bases short, with 9 bases between.